This T cell receptor (beta chain) was sequenced for a study of blood T cells in healthy people across ages. This clonotype has only a few counts. The CDR3 has 13 residues. With V trimmed by 6 bases and J by 6 bases, 8 bases remained unmatched. CDR1 and CDR2 from the germline V gene are DFQATT and SNEGSKA (reference sequence). A sample-barcoded 5' primer and a J-beta primer mix were used in a second PCR of roughly 6 to 12 cycles. From the 5' RACE reads, TCRdb called clonotypes with MiXCR, one entry per CDR3 protein. The table records hundreds of thousands of distinct CDR3 sequences, approximately 21% of them present only once.

This chain joins TRBV20-1 and TRBJ2-7, with 10 bases identical to TRBD1. This TCR came from a man in his sixties or seventies in good health. Sequencing input: blood. CDR3 in DNA: TGCAGTGCACCTGACAGGGGGCGAGGCGAGCAGTACTTC. It is translated as CSAPDRGRGEQYF.